The T cell receptor beta chain described here comes from a study of T cell clones after liver transplantation. Background on the study: HCV positivity affected three of eight recipients; the rest lacked autoimmune or viral indications. Samples came pre-transplant, pre-randomization before withdrawal, and post-randomization after withdrawal ended. Study conclusions and caveats: Low donor cell numbers restricted donor-reactive repertoire measurement in a couple of subjects.

The CDR3 has 16 amino acids. Germline CDR1 and CDR2: LGHNA and YSLEER. J lost 4 bases, V lost 1 base, and 4 bases had no gene match. Using immunoSEQ multiplex PCR, the repertoire was profiled, and TCRdb retains in-frame clones only, with some absent. The data show 65,000 to 95,000 clones, about four fifths seen once. Regarding this clone: Its specificity is not known.

Sample: CD4+ T cells from blood, taken before liver transplant. This clonotype was obtained from a human donor who received a liver transplant. The chain employs TRBV4-3 and TRBJ2-1; TRBD2 aligns across 10 bases. This CDR3 reads CASSQVGGLAYNEQFF. The CDR3 DNA is TGCGCCAGCAGCCAAGTTGGGGGACTAGCGTACAATGAGCAGTTCTTC.